The 10 T cell receptor beta chains in this list originate from one sample, sequenced in a study of blood T cell repertoires in COVID-19. Assay used: immunoSEQ multiplex PCR; TCRdb lists only in-frame clones, some missing. The data show 150,000 to 180,000 clones, approximately 81% seen once. The sample taken for sequencing was peripheral blood. The receptors shown here come from a woman aged 55-70 years with COVID-19, enrolled during active disease.

V is TRBV3-1 (or the pseudogene TRBV3-2) and J is TRBJ1-3; D not resolved. This CDR3 region has 14 residues. Trimming cost V 1 base and J 3 bases, with 7 bases left between them. The germline CDR1 and CDR2 sequences are LGHDT and YNNKEL (reference sequence). The CDR3 is CASSQAGGGNTIYF. The CDR3 bases are TGTGCCAGCAGCCAAGCGGGAGGTGGAAACACCATATATTTT.

The table lists this clone with a few counts. J is TRBJ1-2 and V is TRBV6-2 or TRBV6-3, with 8 positions matching TRBD1. The CDR3 is 15 residues long. V dropped 4 bases and J dropped 4; count of bases not matched to a gene: 8. Germline V gives CDR1 MNHEY, CDR2 SVGEGT. CDR3 nucleotide sequence: TGTGCCAGCAGTTCCCGACAGGGGCAGATCTATGGCTACACCTTC. The encoded protein is CASSSRQGQIYGYTF.

The rearrangement uses TRBV10-1 and TRBJ2-7; TRBD1 matches at 7 bases. Germline CDR1 WNHNN, CDR2 SYGVQD (reference sequence). Unmatched junction bases numbered 15, after V lost 5 bases and J lost 2 bases. The CDR3 is made up of 17 amino acids. The chain's CDR3 is CASSTRPPGQQTYEQYV. CDR3 DNA sequence: TGCGCCAGCAGTACACGCCCGCCGGGACAGCAGACCTACGAGCAGTACGTC.

The chain employs TRBV6-2 or TRBV6-3 and TRBJ1-1; no clear D. V was trimmed by 4 bases and J by 6 bases, leaving 15 bases between them. CDR1 and CDR2 (germline): MNHEY, SVGEGT. This CDR3 has 14 residues. The CDR3 nucleotides read TGTGCCAGCAGTTTCAATGGGCCTTCACCTGAAGCTTTCTTT. As protein: CASSFNGPSPEAFF.

CDR3 residues: CASSRLSNTEAFF. The CDR3 DNA reads as TGTGCCAGTAGTAGGCTTTCGAACACTGAAGCTTTCTTT. This chain joins TRBV19 and TRBJ1-1; D is uncertain. Trimming pared 4 bases from V and 1 base from J, leaving 7 bases between. Looked up from germline, CDR1 is LNHDA and CDR2 is SQIVND (reference sequence). This CDR3 contains 13 residues. The full variable domain, completed using reference TRBV19 and TRBJ1-1, is DGGITQSPKYLFRKEGQNVTLSCEQNLNHDAMYWYRQDPGQGLRLIYYSQIVNDFQKGDIAEGYSVSREKKESFPLTVTSAQKNPTAFYLCASSRLSNTEAFFGQGTRLTVV.

This chain connects TRBV19 to TRBJ1-1; D not certain. The CDR3 has 15 amino acids. V was trimmed by 5 bases and J by 0 bases, leaving 13 bases between them. Per the germline V gene, CDR1 is LNHDA and CDR2 is SQIVND (reference sequence). The CDR3 DNA reads TGTGCCAGTAGTCTGAGAGGGTCCCTGAACACTGAAGCTTTCTTT. Translated: CASSLRGSLNTEAFF. Full variable domain (missing parts from reference TRBV19 and TRBJ1-1): DGGITQSPKYLFRKEGQNVTLSCEQNLNHDAMYWYRQDPGQGLRLIYYSQIVNDFQKGDIAEGYSVSREKKESFPLTVTSAQKNPTAFYLCASSLRGSLNTEAFFGQGTRLTVV.

The chain couples TRBV6-5 to TRBJ1-5; a weak D match, TRBD1 (6 bases). The CDR3 is made up of 15 amino acids. The V and J ends lost 6 bases and 1 base respectively, with 13 bases between them. The germline CDR1 and CDR2 sequences are MNHEY and SVGAGI. The CDR3 DNA is TGTGCCAGCAGGCCCAGGGGAGTCAGCAATCAGCCCCAGCATTTT. Its translation is CASRPRGVSNQPQHF.

The chain combines TRBV20-1 with TRBJ2-2; D gene ambiguous. The V gene's germline CDR1 is DFQATT and CDR2 SNEGSKA (reference sequence). This CDR3 contains 13 residues. The V end was cut by 3 bases, the J end by 7 bases, with 12 bases between. CDR3: CSASDTPGGELFF. The CDR3 nucleotides read TGCAGTGCTAGTGACACCCCGGGCGGGGAGCTGTTTTTT.

The rearrangement uses TRBV19 and TRBJ1-1; D gene unclear. The CDR3 length is 14 residues. The germline V gene has CDR1 LNHDA and CDR2 SQIVND (reference sequence). V gave up 7 bases and J gave up 3 bases, with 15 bases separating them. CDR3 sequence: CASTSWADYTEAFF. CDR3 DNA: TGTGCCAGTACTTCCTGGGCGGACTACACTGAAGCTTTCTTT.

The chain carries TRBV19 and TRBJ2-2; 11 bases are a match to TRBD2. Germline-derived CDR1 and CDR2 are LNHDA and SQIVND (reference sequence). The CDR3 consists of 16 residues. The J segment lost 5 bases and the V segment lost 6 bases, leaving 8 bases of the junction unmatched. CDR3 loop: CASRTSGISQTGELFF. The CDR3 DNA is TGTGCCAGTAGGACTAGCGGGATCAGCCAGACCGGGGAGCTGTTTTTT. The full variable domain, rest sourced from reference TRBV19 and TRBJ2-2, is DGGITQSPKYLFRKEGQNVTLSCEQNLNHDAMYWYRQDPGQGLRLIYYSQIVNDFQKGDIAEGYSVSREKKESFPLTVTSAQKNPTAFYLCASRTSGISQTGELFFGEGSRLTVL.